Sequencing of this TCR beta chain was carried out in a study of blood T cell repertoires in COVID-19. Study as a whole: Sites across the United States, Italy and Spain contributed samples from acute and convalescent COVID-19. PBMCs, B-cell-depleted T cells, or T cells provided the cDNA or gDNA that made up the material.

Method: immunoSEQ multiplex PCR; TCRdb's copy keeps in-frame clones and lacks some. The sample comprises roughly 63,000 clones, 74% of which are singletons, and 28% rests with the top ten. This CDR3 spans 13 amino acids. Unmatched junction bases numbered 7, after V lost 3 bases and J lost 7 bases. Looked up from germline, CDR1 is SGHNT and CDR2 is YYREEE (reference sequence). The receptor was isolated from a woman over 75 with acute or convalescent COVID-19. Sequencing was done on a sample of peripheral blood. V gene TRBV5-4 combines with J gene TRBJ2-7, with 7 bases aligning to TRBD1. CDR3 in amino acids: CASSYIRGYEQYF. The CDR3 bases are TGTGCCAGCAGCTACATCAGGGGGTATGAGCAGTACTTC.